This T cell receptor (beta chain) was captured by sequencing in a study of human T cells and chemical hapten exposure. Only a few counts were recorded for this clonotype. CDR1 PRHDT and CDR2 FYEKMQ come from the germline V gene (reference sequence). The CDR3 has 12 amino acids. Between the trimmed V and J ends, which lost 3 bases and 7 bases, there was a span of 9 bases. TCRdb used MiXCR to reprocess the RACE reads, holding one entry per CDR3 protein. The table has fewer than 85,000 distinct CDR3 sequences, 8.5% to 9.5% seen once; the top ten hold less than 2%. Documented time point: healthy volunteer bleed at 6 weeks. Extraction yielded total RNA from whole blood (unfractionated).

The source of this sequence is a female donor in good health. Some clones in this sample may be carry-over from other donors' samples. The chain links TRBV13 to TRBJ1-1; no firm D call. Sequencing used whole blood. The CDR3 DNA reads TGTGCCAGCAGCTTGAGCCCAGTTGAAGCTTTCTTT. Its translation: CASSLSPVEAFF.